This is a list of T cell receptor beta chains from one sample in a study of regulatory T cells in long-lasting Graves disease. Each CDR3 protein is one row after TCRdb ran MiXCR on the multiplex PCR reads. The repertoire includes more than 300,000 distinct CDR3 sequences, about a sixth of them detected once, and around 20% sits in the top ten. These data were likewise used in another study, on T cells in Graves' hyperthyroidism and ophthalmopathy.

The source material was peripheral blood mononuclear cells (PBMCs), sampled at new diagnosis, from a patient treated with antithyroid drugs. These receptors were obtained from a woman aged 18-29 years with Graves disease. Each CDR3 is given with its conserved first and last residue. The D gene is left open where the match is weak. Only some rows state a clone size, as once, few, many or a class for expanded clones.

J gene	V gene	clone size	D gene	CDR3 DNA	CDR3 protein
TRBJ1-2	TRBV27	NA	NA	TGTGCCAGCAGTTTTTTTGGGGGGGCGCGTGGCTACACCTTC	CASSFFGGARGYTF
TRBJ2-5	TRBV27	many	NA	TGTGCCAGCAGTTCTTTTGGGGAAGAGACCCAGTACTTC	CASSSFGEETQYF
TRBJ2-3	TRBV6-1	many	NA	TGTGCCAGCACTTCCTTATGGGAGACAGATACGCAGTATTTT	CASTSLWETDTQYF
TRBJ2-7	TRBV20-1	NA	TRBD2	TGCAGTGCTGGTGGACTAGCGGGTAATTTCTACGAGCAGTACTTC	CSAGGLAGNFYEQYF
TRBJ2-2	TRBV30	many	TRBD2	TGTGCCTGGAGTGAACTAGCGGGAACCGGGGAGCTGTTTTTT	CAWSELAGTGELFF
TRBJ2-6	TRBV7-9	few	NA	TGTGCCAGCAGCTTATCCTTAGGTCCCACGGGCAACGTCCTGACTTTC	CASSLSLGPTGNVLTF
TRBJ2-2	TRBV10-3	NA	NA	TGTGCCATCAGCGGGGCGACCGGGGAGCTGTTTTTT	CAISGATGELFF
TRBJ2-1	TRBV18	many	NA	TGTGCCAGCTCACCATGGGTTGAGGGCAGGAATGAGCAGTTCTTC	CASSPWVEGRNEQFF
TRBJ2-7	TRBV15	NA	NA	TGTGCCACCAGCAGAGATTTGCAGAGGGGCTACGAGCAGTACTTC	CATSRDLQRGYEQYF
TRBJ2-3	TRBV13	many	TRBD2	TGTGCCAGCAGCCGCGGGGGGGGGAGCACAGATACGCAGTATTTT	CASSRGGGSTDTQYF
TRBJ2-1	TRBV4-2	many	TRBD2	TGTGCCAGCAGCCGCAGGACTAGCGGGAGCGATGAGCAGTTCTTC	CASSRRTSGSDEQFF
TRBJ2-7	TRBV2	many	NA	TGTGCCAGCAGTGGTAGGGGTACAGGTGGGTACGAGCAGTACTTC	CASSGRGTGGYEQYF
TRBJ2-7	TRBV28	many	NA	TGTGCCAGCTTACCTCAGGGGAGGGGAGAGCAGTACTTC	CASLPQGRGEQYF
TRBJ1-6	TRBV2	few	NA	TGTGCCAGCAGTGGGCAGTTTAATTCACCCCTCCACTTT	CASSGQFNSPLHF
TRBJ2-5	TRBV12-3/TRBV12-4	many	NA	TGTGCCAGCAGTTTAGGTCTAGGACAAGAGACCCAGTACTTC	CASSLGLGQETQYF
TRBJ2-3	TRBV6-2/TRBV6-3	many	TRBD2	TGTGCCAGCAGTTACTTTCCCGGGACTAGCGGGATCGATACGCAGTATTTT	CASSYFPGTSGIDTQYF
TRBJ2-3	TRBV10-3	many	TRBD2	TGTGCCATCAGTCTAACCCTAGCGGGGGCGGCAGATACGCAGTATTTT	CAISLTLAGAADTQYF
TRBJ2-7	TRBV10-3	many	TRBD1	TGTGCCACAACCCCAGGGACAGGGAGGATAGAGCAGTACTTC	CATTPGTGRIEQYF
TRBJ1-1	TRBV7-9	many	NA	TGTGCCAGCAGCTTAGCAGGGGAAGGCACTGAAGCTTTCTTT	CASSLAGEGTEAFF
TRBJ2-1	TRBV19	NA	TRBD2	TGTGCCAGTAGTACGACTAGCGGGACGTACAATGAGCAGTTCTTC	CASSTTSGTYNEQFF
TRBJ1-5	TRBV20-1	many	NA	TGCAGTGCTAGCCTAGAGCCCCAGCATTTT	CSASLEPQHF
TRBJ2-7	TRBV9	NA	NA	TGTGCCAGCAGCGTAGGAGTGCTGAGTCACGAGCAGTACTTC	CASSVGVLSHEQYF
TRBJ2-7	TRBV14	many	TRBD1	TGTGCCAGCAGCCAGACACGGGACAGGGGGAGTCACGAGCAGTACTTC	CASSQTRDRGSHEQYF
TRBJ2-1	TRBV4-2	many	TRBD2	TGTGCCAGCAGCCAACAAGGCGGGGGGGCCTCCTACAATGAGCAGTTCTTC	CASSQQGGGASYNEQFF
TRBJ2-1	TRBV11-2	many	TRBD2	TGTGCCAGCAGCCTCAGGCGGGGGGGCGTCAATGAGCAGTTCTTC	CASSLRRGGVNEQFF
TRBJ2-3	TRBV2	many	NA	TGTGCCAGCAGTGAAGCGCTTCGGCTAGTGGGAGATACGCAGTATTTT	CASSEALRLVGDTQYF
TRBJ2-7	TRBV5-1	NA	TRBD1	TGCGCCAGCAGCTTCACCGGGACAGGGGGAGAGCAGTACTTC	CASSFTGTGGEQYF
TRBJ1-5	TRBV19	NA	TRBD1	TGTGCCAGTGGGGACAGGGGTAGCAATCAGCCCCAGCATTTT	CASGDRGSNQPQHF
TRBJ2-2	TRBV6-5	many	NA	TGTGCCAGCAGTTACCTTTCCCTTGGGGGGGGACAGAAAAACGGGGAGCTGTTTTTT	CASSYLSLGGGQKNGELFF
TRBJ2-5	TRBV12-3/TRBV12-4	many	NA	TGTGCCAGCAGTTTAGATCTCTGGACGGCCATCCAAGAGACCCAGTACTTC	CASSLDLWTAIQETQYF
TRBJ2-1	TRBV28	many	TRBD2	TGTGCCAGCAGTTCCCGGCATGCAGAACTAGCGGTCGGTGAGCAGTTCTTC	CASSSRHAELAVGEQFF
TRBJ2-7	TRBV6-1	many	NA	TGTGCCAGCAGGAAGGACAGTCGCGGCGAGCAGTACTTC	CASRKDSRGEQYF
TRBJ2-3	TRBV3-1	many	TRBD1	TGTGCCAGCAGCGCCCCGGGACAGGGTACAGATACGCAGTATTTT	CASSAPGQGTDTQYF
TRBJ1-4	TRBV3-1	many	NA	TGTGCCAGCAGCCAAGATACGAGGGGGAAACTGTTTTTT	CASSQDTRGKLFF
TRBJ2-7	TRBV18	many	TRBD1	TGTGCCAGCTCGTCCGGGCCCGCAGGGGGCTCCTACGAGCAGTACTTC	CASSSGPAGGSYEQYF
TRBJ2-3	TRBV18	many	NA	TGTGCCAGCAGTACCACAGATACGCAGTATTTT	CASSTTDTQYF
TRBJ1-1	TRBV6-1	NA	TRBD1	TGTGCCATCAGTCCCGGGGACAGGACGAACACTGAAGCTTTCTTT	CAISPGDRTNTEAFF
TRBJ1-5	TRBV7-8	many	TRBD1	TGTGCCAGCAGCTTAGCGGTAAAGGGGGCAGATCAGCCCCAGCATTTT	CASSLAVKGADQPQHF
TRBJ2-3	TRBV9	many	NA	TGTGCCAGCAGCGTAGACCTGGGGGGAGAGACAGATACGCAGTATTTT	CASSVDLGGETDTQYF
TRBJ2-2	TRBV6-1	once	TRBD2	TGTGCCAGCAGGCCTCGACTAGCGGGAGACCTCGGGGAGCTGTTTTTT	CASRPRLAGDLGELFF
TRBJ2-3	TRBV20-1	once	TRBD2	TGCAGTGCTAATCCAGCGGGAGGCTTTGGGACGCAGTATTTT	CSANPAGGFGTQYF
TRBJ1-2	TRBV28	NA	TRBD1	TGTGCCAGCACCCTCGGGGGAGGGGGCCTAGGCTACACCTTC	CASTLGGGGLGYTF
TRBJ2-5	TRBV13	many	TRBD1	TGTGCCAGCGCAACGGACAGGGTGATGGAGACCCAGTACTTC	CASATDRVMETQYF
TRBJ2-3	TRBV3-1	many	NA	TGTGCCAGCAGCCAAGACAGCACACGCACAGATACGCAGTATTTT	CASSQDSTRTDTQYF
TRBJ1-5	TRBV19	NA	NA	TGTGCCAGTAGTACCCGGGGCAGGGGTTTCAATCAGCCCCAGCATTTT	CASSTRGRGFNQPQHF
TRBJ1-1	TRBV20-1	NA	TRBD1	TGCAGTGCCCCGGACAGGGCCCTACTGAACACTGAAGCTTTCTTT	CSAPDRALLNTEAFF